This T cell receptor beta chain was recovered during a study of blood T cell repertoires in COVID-19. Study-level information: The samples span acute and convalescent COVID-19 from the United States, Italy and Spain. T cells, B-cell-depleted T cells, or PBMCs provided the cDNA or gDNA that served as material.

The CDR3 has 11 amino acids. Germline V gene data show CDR1 as MDHEN and CDR2 as SYDVKM. The V gene lost 9 bases and the J gene lost 8 bases, with 13 bases spanning the gap. As originally analysed: Using reference gene primer amplification, nucleated cell counts were estimated. The data were produced by immunoSEQ multiplex PCR, yet TCRdb's version contains in-frame clones alone and is incomplete. The D gene and trimming were derived from the DNA, and the V and J assignments and clone size from that table. The table has about 53,000 clones, 89% seen once. Sequencing was performed on peripheral blood. This chain uses TRBV28 with TRBJ1-2; D remains unclear. The TCR originated in a man aged 55 to 69 with active COVID-19. The CDR3 loop is CASTTTGGYTF. The CDR3 DNA reads as TGTGCCAGTACTACGACGGGAGGCTACACCTTC.